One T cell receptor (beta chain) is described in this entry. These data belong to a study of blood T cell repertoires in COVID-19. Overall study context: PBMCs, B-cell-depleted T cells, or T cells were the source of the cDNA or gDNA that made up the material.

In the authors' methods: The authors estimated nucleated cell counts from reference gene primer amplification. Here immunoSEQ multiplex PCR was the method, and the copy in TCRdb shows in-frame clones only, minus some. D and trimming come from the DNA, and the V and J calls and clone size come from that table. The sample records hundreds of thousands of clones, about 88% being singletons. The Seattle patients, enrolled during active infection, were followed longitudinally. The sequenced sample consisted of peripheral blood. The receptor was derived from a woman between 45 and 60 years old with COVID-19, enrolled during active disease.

CDR3 in DNA: TGTGCCAGCAGCTTGTGGGGGGACGGTAATCAGCCCCAGCATTTT. Translating gives CASSLWGDGNQPQHF. The gene calls are TRBV5-5 and TRBJ1-5; D is possibly TRBD1 (5 bases). CDR1 and CDR2 (germline): SGHKS, YYEKEE (reference sequence). There are 15 residues in the CDR3. Deletions cut 1 base from V and 4 bases from J, with 12 bases between. Variable domain in full (rest from reference TRBV5-5 and TRBJ1-5): DAGVTQSPTHLIKTRGQQVTLRCSPISGHKSVSWYQQVLGQGPQFIFQYYEKEERGRGNFPDRFSARQFPNYSSELNVNALLLGDSALYLCASSLWGDGNQPQHFGDGTRLSIL.